The next 27 T cell receptor beta chains were all read from a single sample in a study of blood T cell repertoires in COVID-19 (dated by TCRdb to between 2020 and 2021). Libraries were prepared through the immunoSEQ multiplex PCR assay. TCRdb provides this immuneACCESS table in a form limited to in-frame rearrangements. Some clones are lacking; in checked studies, under half of them reflect an unresolved V gene, and why the rest are absent is not known. The sample table lists 80,000 to 95,000 clones, more than 70% of them with a count of one. The ten largest clones add up to approximately 18% of the sample. The specimen sequenced was peripheral blood. These receptors originate from a human donor in a cohort sampled during active COVID-19.

This clone was seen only once. J is TRBJ2-7 and V is TRBV7-2; D perhaps matches TRBD1 (6 bases). From germline, CDR1 is SGHTA and CDR2 FQGNSA. The CDR3 spans 14 residues. Between the trimmed V and J ends, which lost 5 bases and 5 bases, there was a span of 16 bases. The CDR3 loop is CASSVGQTPNEQYF. The CDR3 nucleotides read TGTGCCAGCAGCGTAGGACAGACTCCGAACGAGCAGTACTTC.

This clone appeared a few times. The chain joins TRBV14 to TRBJ2-5; the D gene is possibly TRBD1 (6 bases). This CDR3 is 15 amino acids long. V was trimmed by 4 bases and J by 4 bases, leaving 16 bases between them. CDR1 and CDR2 (germline): SGHDN, FVKESK. CDR3 residues: CASSRHGGRGETQYF. In DNA form, the CDR3 reads TGTGCCAGCAGCCGCCACGGCGGCAGGGGAGAGACCCAGTACTTC.

V and J are TRBV28 and TRBJ1-5; possible D gene TRBD1, 6 bases. With 2 bases removed from V and 7 bases from J, the gap between germline ends came to 15 bases. This CDR3 has 15 residues. Germline V gene lookup returns CDR1 MDHEN and CDR2 SYDVKM. CDR3 protein: CASSLPYPRGQPQHF. CDR3 in DNA: TGTGCCAGCAGTTTACCCTACCCGAGGGGGCAGCCCCAGCATTTT.

V is TRBV19 and J is TRBJ1-1, with D uncertain. The germline CDR1 and CDR2 sequences are LNHDA and SQIVND (reference sequence). Deletions cut 2 bases from V and 1 base from J, with 5 bases between. CDR3 length: 13 residues. In DNA, the CDR3 is TGTGCCAGTAGTATAACAGAGAACACTGAAGCTTTCTTT. As protein: CASSITENTEAFF.

This clone was observed a few times. The V gene is TRBV5-4, the J gene TRBJ1-3; a possible D gene is TRBD1 (5 bases). This CDR3 region has 15 residues. CDR1 is SGHNT and CDR2 is YYREEE in the germline V gene (reference sequence). V gave up 4 bases and J gave up 2 bases, with 13 bases separating them. This CDR3 is CASSATELPGNTIYF. As DNA, the CDR3 is TGTGCCAGCAGCGCGACAGAACTACCTGGAAACACCATATATTTT.

This chain connects TRBV4-3 to TRBJ1-2; weak D call: TRBD1 (6 bases). The V gene's germline CDR1 is LGHNA and CDR2 YSLEER. V dropped 1 base and J dropped 2 bases, with 17 bases sitting between them. The CDR3 covers 17 residues. CDR3 in amino acids: CASSQVERGGWNYGYTF. The CDR3 nucleotides are TGCGCCAGCAGCCAAGTGGAGCGGGGGGGCTGGAACTATGGCTACACCTTC.

V usage is TRBV23-1 and J usage is TRBJ1-4; D possibly corresponds to TRBD1 (5 bases). TRBV23-1 is marked as an open reading frame, function uncertain. V was shortened by 6 bases and J by 7 bases, with 18 bases between the two germline ends. This CDR3 is 15 amino acids long. In DNA form, the CDR3 reads TGCGCCAGCAGCTTCCGGGGGGGAATGGGTGAAAAACTGTTTTTT. This translates into CASSFRGGMGEKLFF.

The chain has TRBV2 and TRBJ1-2; D not certain. Between the trimmed V and J ends, which lost 4 bases and 2 bases, there was a span of 8 bases. Germline CDR1 SNHLY, CDR2 FYNNEI. The CDR3 sequence is 13 residues long. CDR3 protein: CASSVAGNYGYTF. CDR3 nucleotides: TGTGCCAGCAGTGTCGCGGGGAACTATGGCTACACCTTC.

V usage is TRBV5-1 and J usage is TRBJ2-5; D is possibly TRBD1 (5 bases). The CDR3 runs 13 residues. V was trimmed by 4 bases and J by 5 bases, leaving 12 bases between them. The germline V gene has CDR1 SGHRS and CDR2 YFSETQ. The CDR3 DNA sequence: TGCGCCAGCAGCACCGACAGTGGGGAGACCCAGTACTTC. It specifies CASSTDSGETQYF.

The chain joins TRBV29-1 to TRBJ1-1; the D is unclear. Germline-derived CDR1 and CDR2 are SQVTM and ANQGSEA. The CDR3 totals 14 residues. Deletions cut 2 bases from V and 0 bases from J, with 10 bases between. CDR3 protein: CSVESLRVNTEAFF. The CDR3, as DNA: TGCAGCGTTGAATCCTTACGGGTGAACACTGAAGCTTTCTTT. Full variable domain (rest looked up from reference TRBV29-1 and TRBJ1-1): SAVISQKPSRDICQRGTSLTIQCQVDSQVTMMFWYRQQPGQSLTLIATANQGSEATYESGFVIDKFPISRPNLTFSTLTVSNMSPEDSSIYLCSVESLRVNTEAFFGQGTRLTVV.

The chain links TRBV30 to TRBJ1-2; D gene unclear. Germline V gives CDR1 GTSNPN, CDR2 SVGIG (reference sequence). Trimming shortened V by 0 bases and J by 8 bases, and 10 bases separated the two germline ends. The CDR3 runs to 12 residues. The CDR3 bases are TGTGCCTGGAGTGTACGGGGTGGCGGCTACACCTTC. Its protein is CAWSVRGGGYTF.

This clone was picked up one time. The V and J genes are TRBV9 and TRBJ2-7; 9 nucleotides align to TRBD2. CDR3 length: 16 residues. V lost 0 bases and J lost 6; bases outside the gene matches: 10. Germline values: CDR1 SGDLS, CDR2 YYNGEE. CDR3 sequence (DNA): TGTGCCAGCAGCGTAGATTCGCGGGGGGGCTCTTCCGAGCAGTACTTC. Amino acids: CASSVDSRGGSSEQYF. The whole variable domain, remainder taken from reference TRBV9 and TRBJ2-7, is DSGVTQTPKHLITATGQRVTLRCSPRSGDLSVYWYQQSLDQGLQFLIQYYNGEERAKGNILERFSAQQFPDLHSELNLSSLELGDSALYFCASSVDSRGGSSEQYFGPGTRLTVT.

The J gene is TRBJ2-2, the V gene TRBV19, with a possible D match to TRBD1 (5 bases). This CDR3 comprises 16 residues. V lost 5 bases and J 0 bases, leaving 13 bases between the germline ends. Germline assignment: CDR1 LNHDA and CDR2 SQIVND (reference sequence). This chain's CDR3 is CASSGGQAANTGELFF. The CDR3 DNA follows: TGTGCCAGTAGTGGTGGACAAGCAGCGAACACCGGGGAGCTGTTTTTT.

The chain has TRBV27 and TRBJ1-2; possibly TRBD1 for D (5 bases). The germline gives CDR1 MNHEY, CDR2 SMNVEV (reference sequence). There are 13 residues in the CDR3. Trimming shortened V by 3 bases and J by 8 bases, and 13 bases separated the two germline ends. CDR3 in DNA: TGTGCCAGCAGTTTTGGGGGGATCGGAGGCTACACCTTC. It encodes CASSFGGIGGYTF.

This clone was observed a few times. The chain carries TRBV4-1 and TRBJ2-1; 11 nucleotides line up with TRBD1. Unmatched junction bases numbered 4, after V lost 0 bases and J lost 9 bases. Germline assignment: CDR1 MGHRA and CDR2 YSYEKL. CDR3 length: 15 amino acids. The CDR3 protein is CASSQEGTGGTEQFF. The CDR3 DNA sequence: TGCGCCAGCAGCCAAGAAGGGACAGGGGGAACTGAGCAGTTCTTC.

The chain joins TRBV30 to TRBJ1-3; D remains unclear. The CDR3 runs 15 residues. Per germline, CDR1 GTSNPN and CDR2 SVGIG (reference sequence). Trimming cost V 0 bases and J 0 bases, with 9 bases left between them. This CDR3 reads CAWSVSSVSGNTIYF. The DNA for the CDR3 is TGTGCCTGGAGTGTCTCCAGTGTCTCTGGAAACACCATATATTTT.

V usage is TRBV7-2 and J usage is TRBJ2-7; 15 bases align to TRBD2. In germline, CDR1 is SGHTA, CDR2 FQGNSA. With 8 bases clipped from V and 4 bases from J, the junction kept 9 bases outside the gene matches. The CDR3 length is 16 residues. The CDR3 DNA reads as TGTGCCAGCCAGGAGGGACTAGCGGGGGGCCGGTACGAGCAGTACTTC. Amino acids: CASQEGLAGGRYEQYF.

V is TRBV19 and J is TRBJ2-2; 8 bases map to TRBD2. This CDR3 has 15 amino acids. CDR1 is LNHDA and CDR2 is SQIVND in the germline V gene (reference sequence). The ends lost 10 bases at V and 5 bases at J; junction bases unmatched: 12. The CDR3 DNA reads TGTGCCACTTCGGGGGGGCCGGGCAGGACCGGGGAGCTGTTTTTT. It translates to CATSGGPGRTGELFF.

The chain recombines TRBV19 with TRBJ1-1; no reliable D call. Trimming removed 5 bases at V and 4 bases at J, with 11 bases between. This CDR3 has 13 residues. The germline V gene has CDR1 LNHDA and CDR2 SQIVND (reference sequence). Written as DNA, the CDR3 is TGTGCCAGTAGTCTCCGGTCGGGCACTGAAGCTTTCTTT. Encoded protein: CASSLRSGTEAFF. Variable domain in full (rest from reference TRBV19 and TRBJ1-1): DGGITQSPKYLFRKEGQNVTLSCEQNLNHDAMYWYRQDPGQGLRLIYYSQIVNDFQKGDIAEGYSVSREKKESFPLTVTSAQKNPTAFYLCASSLRSGTEAFFGQGTRLTVV.

This chain links TRBV5-1 with TRBJ1-6, with D possibly TRBD1 on 6 matching bases. Germline V gene data show CDR1 as SGHRS and CDR2 as YFSETQ. The V gene lost 0 bases and the J gene lost 7 bases, with 8 bases spanning the gap. The CDR3 sequence is 14 residues long. CDR3 in DNA: TGCGCCAGCAGCTTGGACAGGGCCAATTCACCCCTCCACTTT. This gives the protein CASSLDRANSPLHF.

The rearrangement uses TRBV13 and TRBJ2-5, with a possible D match to TRBD1 (6 bases). V lost 5 bases and J lost 5, with 15 bases in between. The germline CDR1 and CDR2 sequences are PRHDT and FYEKMQ (reference sequence). This CDR3 is 14 amino acids long. The CDR3 bases are TGTGCCAGCAGCCCACAAAAGGGGGATGAGACCCAGTACTTC. Encoded protein: CASSPQKGDETQYF.

The chain joins TRBV28 to TRBJ2-5; 9 positions agree with TRBD1. This CDR3 contains 15 residues. The germline CDR1 and CDR2 sequences are MDHEN and SYDVKM. V lost 4 bases to trimming and J lost 6 bases; unmatched junction nucleotides: 9. CDR3 region: CASSSPDRGRKTQYF. Written as DNA, the CDR3 is TGTGCCAGCAGTTCACCGGACAGGGGACGCAAGACCCAGTACTTC.

This clone appeared once. The gene calls are TRBV28 and TRBJ2-1; 10 positions match TRBD1. CDR3 length equals 16 residues. Trimming removed 3 bases from V and 7 bases from J; junction bases left unmatched: 9. Germline V gene lookup returns CDR1 MDHEN and CDR2 SYDVKM. CDR3 nucleotide sequence: TGTGCCAGCAGTTTCAACGACAGGGGGCATAGAAATGAGCAGTTCTTC. Protein sequence: CASSFNDRGHRNEQFF. The full variable domain, rest sourced from reference TRBV28 and TRBJ2-1, is DVKVTQSSRYLVKRTGEKVFLECVQDMDHENMFWYRQDPGLGLRLIYFSYDVKMKEKGDIPEGYSVSREKKERFSLILESASTNQTSMYLCASSFNDRGHRNEQFFGPGTRLTVL.

The chain combines TRBV6-2 or TRBV6-3 with TRBJ2-3; 8 bases match TRBD2. J lost 4 bases, V lost 2 bases, and 8 bases had no gene match. The CDR3 contains 16 residues. The germline V gene encodes CDR1 MNHEY and CDR2 SVGEGT. The CDR3 protein is CASSYPSGGIADTQYF. CDR3 nucleotide sequence: TGTGCCAGCAGTTACCCCAGCGGGGGCATAGCAGATACGCAGTATTTT.

The genes are TRBV21-1 and TRBJ2-6; the table's D call, TRBD2, was not checked against the DNA. TRBV21-1 has pseudogene status. There are 17 residues in the CDR3. The CDR3 here is CASSSSPLNSGANVLTF. Here the CDR3 DNA reads TGTGCCAGCAGCTCGTCCCCTCTTAACTCTGGGGCCAACGTCCTGACTTTC.

This clone was observed once. CDR3 loop: CASSPSGGPQYNEQFF. CDR3 in DNA: TGTGCCAGCAGCCCTAGCGGGGGTCCCCAATACAATGAGCAGTTCTTC. The genes are TRBV7-2 and TRBJ2-1; 10 bases agree with TRBD2. The CDR3 runs 16 residues. The germline gives CDR1 SGHTA, CDR2 FQGNSA. The V and J ends lost 5 bases and 4 bases, in that order; junction bases with no gene match: 8.

The V and J genes are TRBV6-5 and TRBJ1-2, with a weak D call TRBD1 (6 bases). This CDR3 is built from 14 residues. The V and J ends lost 0 bases and 6 bases respectively, with 11 bases between them. CDR1 and CDR2 from the germline V gene are MNHEY and SVGAGI. CDR3 in DNA: TGTGCCAGCAGTTACTCGGGAGGGGACAATGGCTACACCTTC. Amino acids: CASSYSGGDNGYTF.